The 20 T cell receptor beta chains given below trace back to one sample, sequenced in a study of a mutant IDH1 vaccine in newly diagnosed glioma. Only in-frame clones appear in the TCRdb table, and some are missing; sequencing was by immunoSEQ multiplex PCR. The data hold over 50,000 clones, with approximately 84% observed a single time. Noted time point: week 23, last vaccination. One vaccine dose held 300 ug of mutant IDH1 20-mer peptide and came with topical imiquimod. These receptors have no known antigen. The specimen was PBMCs, collected from a glioma patient whose treatment included an IDH1 peptide vaccine. The receptor source for this set is a man between 18 and 35 years old with glioma.

This clone showed up just a few times. The rearrangement links TRBV7-9 to TRBJ1-1; the D gene is possibly TRBD1 (6 bases). The CDR3 has 16 residues. With 4 bases removed from V and 1 base from J, the gap between germline ends came to 16 bases. Germline V gene sequence: CDR1 SEHNR, CDR2 FQNEAQ (reference sequence). The CDR3 DNA reads TGTGCCAGCAGCTACCCCGCCGGGACACCGAACACTGAAGCTTTCTTT. This codes for CASSYPAGTPNTEAFF.

V and J are TRBV7-3 and TRBJ1-5; D possibly corresponds to TRBD1 (6 bases). The CDR3 has 18 residues. V lost 5 bases, J lost 6 bases, and 26 bases lay in between. Germline CDR1 reads SGHTA; CDR2 reads FQGTGA. For the CDR3, the DNA is TGTGCCAGCAGCATCGGGGGGCGGGGGTCTCCGGTTGGTCAGCCCCAGCATTTT. Protein product: CASSIGGRGSPVGQPQHF.

This chain connects TRBV15 to TRBJ2-7; 8 bases agree with TRBD1. The CDR3 sequence is 16 residues long. Germline CDR1 LNHNV, CDR2 YYDKDF (reference sequence). J lost 6 bases, V lost 0 bases, and 10 bases had no gene match. DNA of the CDR3: TGTGCCACCAGCAGAGATAGGTGGACAGGGTCCAGCGAGCAGTACTTC. This translates into CATSRDRWTGSSEQYF.

J is TRBJ2-1 and V is TRBV5-6; 9 positions match TRBD2. With 4 bases clipped from V and 8 bases from J, the junction kept 10 bases outside the gene matches. Germline V gene data show CDR1 as SGHDT and CDR2 as YYEEEE. This CDR3 is built from 15 residues. The CDR3 is CASSARREGPDEQFF. The CDR3 bases are TGTGCCAGCAGCGCGCGGCGGGAGGGGCCGGATGAGCAGTTCTTC.

This rearrangement joins TRBV27 to TRBJ2-3; D call uncertain. Germline V gives CDR1 MNHEY, CDR2 SMNVEV (reference sequence). V dropped 3 bases and J dropped 6 bases, with 34 bases sitting between them. The CDR3 consists of 21 residues. The CDR3 DNA sequence: TGTGCCAGCAGTTTGAGATTCAGATCGCGCCGAGGTAGACTGGGCAGGGATACGCAGTATTTT. Its protein product is CASSLRFRSRRGRLGRDTQYF.

V usage is TRBV18 and J usage is TRBJ1-1; D gene uncertain. This CDR3 spans 15 amino acids. CDR1 and CDR2 (germline): KGHSH, LQKENI. Deletions cut 6 bases from V and 2 bases from J, with 16 bases between. Here the CDR3 reads CASSDLRILNTEAFF. CDR3 nucleotide sequence: TGTGCCAGCTCCGACCTGAGGATTTTAAACACTGAAGCTTTCTTT.

The J gene is TRBJ1-5, the V gene TRBV5-6; D remains unclear. The germline gives CDR1 SGHDT, CDR2 YYEEEE. V lost 4 bases and J 0 bases, leaving 14 bases between the germline ends. The CDR3 extends over 16 amino acids. The CDR3 DNA reads as TGTGCCAGCAGCCTTGGGAGGGCCTATAGCAATCAGCCCCAGCATTTT. Translated: CASSLGRAYSNQPQHF. Using reference TRBV5-6 and TRBJ1-5 for the parts outside the CDR3, the full variable domain is DAGVTQSPTHLIKTRGQQVTLRCSPKSGHDTVSWYQQALGQGPQFIFQYYEEEERQRGNFPDRFSGHQFPNYSSELNVNALLLGDSALYLCASSLGRAYSNQPQHFGDGTRLSIL.

The chain employs TRBV5-1 and TRBJ1-1; D is undetermined. Trimming removed 0 bases at V and 6 bases at J, with 12 bases between. This CDR3 has 14 residues. Germline CDR1 and CDR2: SGHRS and YFSETQ. CDR3 loop: CASSLAFSSAEAFF. In DNA form, the CDR3 reads TGCGCCAGCAGCTTGGCTTTTAGTAGCGCTGAAGCTTTCTTT.

This clone qualifies as medium-sized. This sequence joins TRBV4-3 and TRBJ1-1; D is ambiguous. Trimming left V 0 bases short and J 0 bases short, with 11 bases between. This CDR3 contains 16 residues. Germline assignment: CDR1 LGHNA and CDR2 YSLEER. The chain's CDR3 is CASSQDRVGMNTEAFF. As DNA, the CDR3 is TGCGCCAGCAGCCAAGATAGAGTCGGCATGAACACTGAAGCTTTCTTT.

In its sample, this clone was seen once. The rearrangement links TRBV19 to TRBJ2-7, with TRBD2 matching 8 bases. Germline V gives CDR1 LNHDA, CDR2 SQIVND (reference sequence). V lost 5 bases, J lost 1 base, and 4 bases stayed unmatched. The CDR3 length is 14 residues. The DNA of the CDR3 is TGTGCCAGTAGTGACACTAGCGGATCCTACGAGCAGTACTTC. Translating it yields CASSDTSGSYEQYF.

This chain links TRBV11-1 with TRBJ2-7; weak D call: TRBD2 (6 bases). Per the germline V gene, CDR1 is SGHAT and CDR2 is FQDESV (reference sequence). The CDR3 has 14 residues. V lost 3 bases and J 3 bases, leaving 12 bases between the germline ends. The CDR3 sequence: CASSLAGTYYEQYF. CDR3 bases: TGTGCCAGCAGCTTGGCGGGAACTTACTACGAGCAGTACTTC.

The chain combines TRBV18 with TRBJ1-1; the D gene is possibly TRBD1 (5 bases). Germline V CDR1 and CDR2: KGHSH, LQKENI. The CDR3 spans 14 residues. V shed 5 bases and J shed 6 bases, with 16 bases lying between them. CDR3 region: CASSANRGIAEAFF. Here the CDR3 DNA reads TGTGCCAGCTCAGCCAACCGGGGGATCGCTGAAGCTTTCTTT.

The chain employs TRBV4-2 and TRBJ2-1, with 11 bases identical to TRBD2. The CDR3 loop spans 21 amino acids. The germline V gene encodes CDR1 LGHNA and CDR2 YNFKEQ. Germline trimming cut 4 bases from V and 5 bases from J; bases unmatched to any gene: 22. The CDR3 region is CASSLVGFGGITSGGNNEQFF. The CDR3, as DNA: TGTGCCAGCAGCCTAGTTGGATTTGGAGGTATAACTAGCGGGGGAAACAATGAGCAGTTCTTC.

V usage is TRBV4-3 and J usage is TRBJ2-7, with 7 positions matching TRBD2. Looked up from germline, CDR1 is LGHNA and CDR2 is YSLEER. V trimming: 0 bases; J trimming: 0 bases; junction bases outside the gene matches: 8. The length of the CDR3 is 17 residues. CDR3 sequence (DNA): TGCGCCAGCAGCCAAGATGAATTGTCTAGCGGCTCCTACGAGCAGTACTTC. This encodes CASSQDELSSGSYEQYF.

The chain joins TRBV27 to TRBJ2-1, with a possible D match to TRBD2 (6 bases). Trimming took off 6 bases at V and 0 bases at J, with 15 bases between the two ends. The CDR3 contains 16 residues. Germline CDR1 reads MNHEY; CDR2 reads SMNVEV (reference sequence). The CDR3 DNA is TGTGCCAGCAGCCCACTGGGGCGGGGCTCCTACAATGAGCAGTTCTTC. This codes for CASSPLGRGSYNEQFF.

The chain carries TRBV27 and TRBJ1-5; 8 bases agree with TRBD1. V gave up 3 bases and J gave up 4 bases; unmatched junction bases: 2. This CDR3 is 14 amino acids long. Germline lookup yields CDR1 MNHEY and CDR2 SMNVEV (reference sequence). CDR3 sequence (DNA): TGTGCCAGCAGTTTTCGACAGGGGAATCAGCCCCAGCATTTT. Translating gives CASSFRQGNQPQHF.

The chain carries TRBV5-4 and TRBJ2-7; 7 bases map to TRBD2. The CDR3 runs to 15 residues. CDR1 is SGHNT and CDR2 is YYREEE in the germline V gene (reference sequence). V trimming: 3 bases; J trimming: 1 base; junction bases outside the gene matches: 7. The CDR3 coding sequence is TGTGCCAGCAGCTCGCTAGCGGCTCGATCCTACGAGCAGTACTTC. Translating it yields CASSSLAARSYEQYF.

This clone was observed a handful of times. This chain links TRBV5-5 with TRBJ1-2; 8 bases map to TRBD1. The J segment lost 4 bases and the V segment lost 1 base, leaving 3 bases of the junction unmatched. The CDR3 covers 14 residues. The germline gives CDR1 SGHKS, CDR2 YYEKEE (reference sequence). CDR3 region: CASSLRQGTYGYTF. CDR3 in DNA: TGTGCCAGCAGCTTGAGACAGGGGACCTATGGCTACACCTTC.

V usage is TRBV7-9 and J usage is TRBJ2-7, with a weak D call TRBD2 (5 bases). In germline, CDR1 is SEHNR, CDR2 FQNEAQ (reference sequence). The V gene lost 9 bases and the J gene lost 2 bases, with 17 bases spanning the gap. This CDR3 is 14 amino acids long. DNA for the CDR3: TGTGCCAGTACCCAAGGAGGCTTCGCCTACGAGCAGTACTTC. It is translated as CASTQGGFAYEQYF.

This chain joins TRBV25-1 and TRBJ1-5, with D tentatively TRBD1 (6 bases). V lost 4 bases and J 7 bases, leaving 14 bases between the germline ends. The length of the CDR3 is 14 residues. Germline V gives CDR1 MGHDK, CDR2 SYGVNS. CDR3 sequence (DNA): TGTGCCAGCAGTGTAACAGGGCTGGGACAGCCCCAGCATTTT. The encoded protein is CASSVTGLGQPQHF.